Listed below are T cell receptor beta chains from one sample, sequenced in a study of regulatory T cells in long-lasting Graves disease. TCRdb passed the multiplex PCR reads through MiXCR, listing each CDR3 protein once. The sample lists roughly 500,000 distinct CDR3 sequences; approximately 12% were seen once. These data are also associated with another study on T cells in Graves' hyperthyroidism and ophthalmopathy.

The source was peripheral blood mononuclear cells (PBMCs), collected at new diagnosis, from a patient treated with antithyroid drugs. These receptors all stem from a woman aged 30 to 39 with Graves disease. Each CDR3 is given with its conserved first and last residue. D genes are given only for firm matches. Part of the rows lack a size; the others show once, few, many or a class for expanded clones.

D gene: NA; V gene: TRBV19; clone size: many; J gene: TRBJ1-1; CDR3 DNA: TGTGCCAGTAGTATAGTGACAAAGAACACTGAAGCTTTCTTT; CDR3 protein: CASSIVTKNTEAFF
D gene: TRBD2; V gene: TRBV6-1; clone size: many; J gene: TRBJ2-1; CDR3 DNA: TGTGCCAGCAGCCAGGGAATGGCTAGCGGGAATGGCAATGAGCAGTTCTTC; CDR3 protein: CASSQGMASGNGNEQFF
D gene: NA; V gene: TRBV12-5; clone size: NA; J gene: TRBJ1-6; CDR3 DNA: TGTGCTAGTGGTTTGAACTCACCCCTCCACTTT; CDR3 protein: CASGLNSPLHF
D gene: TRBD1; V gene: TRBV19; clone size: few; J gene: TRBJ1-5; CDR3 DNA: TGTGCCAGTAGTGGACAGGGGGTCCAGCCCCAGCATTTT; CDR3 protein: CASSGQGVQPQHF
D gene: TRBD1; V gene: TRBV18; clone size: many; J gene: TRBJ2-7; CDR3 DNA: TGTGCCAGCTCACCAGGGACAGCCATCGAGCAGTACTTC; CDR3 protein: CASSPGTAIEQYF
D gene: NA; V gene: TRBV6-1; clone size: few; J gene: TRBJ2-2; CDR3 DNA: TGTGCCAGCTCGTGGAGGGGCAACACCGGGGAGCTGTTTTTT; CDR3 protein: CASSWRGNTGELFF
D gene: TRBD1; V gene: TRBV7-8; clone size: many; J gene: TRBJ2-7; CDR3 DNA: TGTGCCAGCAGCTCGTACAGGGGACGTGCCTACGAGCAGTACTTC; CDR3 protein: CASSSYRGRAYEQYF
D gene: NA; V gene: TRBV6-5; clone size: NA; J gene: TRBJ1-2; CDR3 DNA: TGTGCCAGCAGTTCGAAGGGGACTACAGACGGCACCTTC; CDR3 protein: CASSSKGTTDGTF
D gene: NA; V gene: TRBV13; clone size: many; J gene: TRBJ2-1; CDR3 DNA: TGTGCCAGCAGCCCTTGGACCGCGGGGGAGCAGTTCTTC; CDR3 protein: CASSPWTAGEQFF
D gene: NA; V gene: TRBV18; clone size: many; J gene: TRBJ1-1; CDR3 DNA: TGTGCCAGCTCACCAAACGCCGGATTGACTGAAGCTTTCTTT; CDR3 protein: CASSPNAGLTEAFF
D gene: NA; V gene: TRBV24-1; clone size: NA; J gene: TRBJ2-3; CDR3 DNA: TGTGCCACCAGTGGCCCTGACCCCGCACCCACAGATACGCAGTATTTT; CDR3 protein: CATSGPDPAPTDTQYF
D gene: TRBD1; V gene: TRBV20-1; clone size: many; J gene: TRBJ1-6; CDR3 DNA: TGCAGTGCCAGACAGGGACATCTGATTAATTCACCCCTCCACTTT; CDR3 protein: CSARQGHLINSPLHF
D gene: TRBD2; V gene: TRBV19; clone size: few; J gene: TRBJ2-3; CDR3 DNA: TGTGCCAGTAAGCCTCTAGCGGGAGGTCCAGATACGCAGTATTTT; CDR3 protein: CASKPLAGGPDTQYF
D gene: TRBD1; V gene: TRBV2; clone size: NA; J gene: TRBJ1-2; CDR3 DNA: TGTGCCAGCAGAGGGGGGACAGGGGGATTCTTTGGCTACACCTTC; CDR3 protein: CASRGGTGGFFGYTF
D gene: NA; V gene: TRBV27; clone size: many; J gene: TRBJ1-5; CDR3 DNA: TGTGCCAGCCGGCCCGATGGCGTACACACCAATCAGCCCCAGCATTTT; CDR3 protein: CASRPDGVHTNQPQHF
D gene: NA; V gene: TRBV6-5; clone size: NA; J gene: TRBJ1-6; CDR3 DNA: TGTGCCAGCAGTTACGGGGGCAGGAGCTCCTATAATTCACCCCTCCACTTT; CDR3 protein: CASSYGGRSSYNSPLHF
D gene: NA; V gene: TRBV5-1; clone size: NA; J gene: TRBJ2-2; CDR3 DNA: TGCGCCAGCAGCACCGGGGCGAACACCGGGGAGCTGTTTTTT; CDR3 protein: CASSTGANTGELFF
D gene: NA; V gene: TRBV28; clone size: many; J gene: TRBJ2-1; CDR3 DNA: TGTGCCAGCAGATCAACAGGGATGGGGTACAATGAGCAGTTCTTC; CDR3 protein: CASRSTGMGYNEQFF
D gene: NA; V gene: TRBV9; clone size: many; J gene: TRBJ2-1; CDR3 DNA: TGTGCCAGCAGCCCTCACTTGAGCTCCTACAATGAGCAGTTCTTC; CDR3 protein: CASSPHLSSYNEQFF
D gene: NA; V gene: TRBV19; clone size: NA; J gene: TRBJ1-4; CDR3 DNA: TGTGCCAGTAGTATCGTAGGGTCTGGGGAAAAACTGTTTTTT; CDR3 protein: CASSIVGSGEKLFF
D gene: TRBD1; V gene: TRBV5-1; clone size: NA; J gene: TRBJ1-6; CDR3 DNA: TGCGCCAGCAGCTTGCGGGACAGGAATAATTCACCCCTCCACTTT; CDR3 protein: CASSLRDRNNSPLHF
D gene: NA; V gene: TRBV7-9; clone size: NA; J gene: TRBJ2-7; CDR3 DNA: TGTGCCAGCAGCTTCTCACAGGGTTTTAACTACGAGCAGTACTTC; CDR3 protein: CASSFSQGFNYEQYF
D gene: NA; V gene: TRBV6-2/TRBV6-3; clone size: many; J gene: TRBJ1-2; CDR3 DNA: TGTGCCAGCAGTTACACGGGATACGGCTACACCTTC; CDR3 protein: CASSYTGYGYTF
D gene: NA; V gene: TRBV30; clone size: NA; J gene: TRBJ1-2; CDR3 DNA: TGTGCCGTGAGGCAGGGATTCTATGGCTACACCTTC; CDR3 protein: CAVRQGFYGYTF
D gene: TRBD2; V gene: TRBV27; clone size: many; J gene: TRBJ2-1; CDR3 DNA: TGTGCCAGCACCCCTCTTTCGGGAGGGCCGTGGCTGATCTACAATGAGCAGTTCTTC; CDR3 protein: CASTPLSGGPWLIYNEQFF
D gene: NA; V gene: TRBV19; clone size: many; J gene: TRBJ1-3; CDR3 DNA: TGTGCCAGTAGTAGGGAGGGGGATTCTGGAAACACCATATATTTT; CDR3 protein: CASSREGDSGNTIYF
D gene: NA; V gene: TRBV20-1; clone size: few; J gene: TRBJ1-3; CDR3 DNA: TGCAGTGCCGGGAGGGTTACTGGAAACACCATATATTTT; CDR3 protein: CSAGRVTGNTIYF
D gene: TRBD1; V gene: TRBV6-1; clone size: few; J gene: TRBJ2-7; CDR3 DNA: TGTGCCAGCAGTCACACGGGACAGGGGGGATTGAAGCAGTACTTC; CDR3 protein: CASSHTGQGGLKQYF
D gene: NA; V gene: TRBV30; clone size: NA; J gene: TRBJ2-1; CDR3 DNA: TGTGCCTGGAAAGTTAGCGGCACAAATGAGCAGTTCTTC; CDR3 protein: CAWKVSGTNEQFF
D gene: NA; V gene: TRBV14; clone size: few; J gene: TRBJ1-6; CDR3 DNA: TGTGCCAGCAGCCAAGATCTCCTTACGAATTCACCCCTCCACTTT; CDR3 protein: CASSQDLLTNSPLHF
D gene: TRBD1; V gene: TRBV11-2; clone size: many; J gene: TRBJ2-7; CDR3 DNA: TGTGCCAGCACCAGGGTCGCCTCCGGGACAGGAGTATACGAGCAGTACTTC; CDR3 protein: CASTRVASGTGVYEQYF
D gene: NA; V gene: TRBV10-2; clone size: many; J gene: TRBJ1-1; CDR3 DNA: TGCGCCAGCAGTGAATCTATGAACACTGAAGCTTTCTTT; CDR3 protein: CASSESMNTEAFF
D gene: NA; V gene: TRBV5-5; clone size: many; J gene: TRBJ1-2; CDR3 DNA: TGTGCCAGCAGCTTGGAAGGGACCAACTATGGCTACACCTTC; CDR3 protein: CASSLEGTNYGYTF
D gene: NA; V gene: TRBV5-6; clone size: few; J gene: TRBJ2-5; CDR3 DNA: TGTGCCAGCGGCGACCTTAGCGGCCAGGTGGGAGAGACCCAGTACTTC; CDR3 protein: CASGDLSGQVGETQYF